The 10 T cell receptor beta chains presented below share a single source sample, sequenced in a study of human T cells and chemical hapten exposure. MiXCR was run by TCRdb on the RACE reads, yielding one entry per CDR3 protein. The sample lists 150,000 or so distinct CDR3 sequences, 14% occurring once. Time point indicated: patch test 1, 2 weeks after DPC sensitization. This sample's treatment: therapeutic diphenylcyclopropenone sensitization with weekly scalp DPC. This specimen consisted of whole blood, obtained in connection with sensitization to the hapten diphenylcyclopropenone (DPC). All receptors come from a woman between 25 and 40 years old with alopecia areata. Some clones in this sample may be carry-over from other donors' samples.

Concerning this clonotype itself: Relative to the germline gene, one junction end is altered; a read error may explain this. This chain joins TRBV7-6 and TRBJ2-7; D gene unclear. The germline gives CDR1 SGHVS, CDR2 FNYEAQ. The CDR3 runs 12 residues. The CDR3 region has the DNA TGTGCCAGTTCGGTAGGGCCAGAATCTAAGTTCTTC. It specifies CASSVGPESKFF. Full variable domain (outside the CDR3, taken from reference TRBV7-6 and TRBJ2-7): GAGVSQSPRYKVTKRGQDVALRCDPISGHVSLYWYRQALGQGPEFLTYFNYEAQQDKSGLPNDRFSAERPEGSISTLTIQRTEQRDSAMYRCASSVGPESKFFGPGTRLTVT.

The sample holds a few counts of this clonotype. One junction end does not reproduce the germline sequence, and a read error may be involved. The CDR3 nucleotides are TGTGCCAGCAGCCTGGTTAGCACAGATACGCAGTATTTT. Protein sequence: CASSLVSTDTQYF. The chain links TRBV5-1 to TRBJ2-3; D gene ambiguous. CDR1 is SGHRS and CDR2 is YFSETQ in the germline V gene. The CDR3 sequence is 13 residues long.

V usage is TRBV3-1 and J usage is TRBJ1-2, with D possibly matching TRBD1 (5 bases). The V gene's germline CDR1 is LGHDT and CDR2 YNNKEL (reference sequence). This CDR3 contains 14 residues. The ends were cut back, 1 base at V and 7 bases at J, with 13 bases in the middle. The CDR3 nucleotides read TGTGCCAGCAGCCAAGTGTTAGGGGATAGTGGCTACACCTTC. Translated, it gives CASSQVLGDSGYTF.

The V gene is TRBV7-2, the J gene TRBJ2-7, with 13 bases matching TRBD2. CDR3 length equals 15 residues. Trimming took 8 bases from V and 1 from J; bases not matched to a gene: 5. CDR1 and CDR2 from the germline V gene are SGHTA and FQGNSA. CDR3 protein: CASGLAGDRSYEQYF. CDR3 nucleotides: TGTGCCAGCGGACTAGCGGGAGATAGGTCCTACGAGCAGTACTTC.

This clonotype was detected a few times. The chain joins TRBV11-2 to TRBJ2-1, with 7 bases aligning to TRBD1. With 6 bases clipped from V and 0 bases from J, the junction kept 2 bases outside the gene matches. CDR3 length equals 14 residues. Germline loops: CDR1 SGHAT, CDR2 FQNNGV. The CDR3 DNA sequence: TGTGCCAGCAGATACAGGGGCTCCTACAATGAGCAGTTCTTC. It specifies CASRYRGSYNEQFF.

This chain uses TRBV7-2 with TRBJ1-2; D is undetermined. Trimming removed 6 bases at V and 8 bases at J, with 13 bases between. CDR1 is SGHTA and CDR2 is FQGNSA in the germline V gene. The CDR3 consists of 12 residues. CDR3 loop: CASSQRQDGYTF. DNA for the CDR3: TGTGCCAGCAGTCAGAGACAAGACGGCTACACCTTC.

This clonotype occurred a few times. The gene calls are TRBV3-1 and TRBJ1-1; D is unresolved. The germline V and J ends were trimmed by 0 bases and 1 base, with 24 bases remaining between them. The CDR3 is made up of 20 amino acids. Germline assignment: CDR1 LGHDT and CDR2 YNNKEL (reference sequence). The CDR3 region is CASSQDVGGGFRSRNTEAFF. The CDR3 region has the DNA TGTGCCAGCAGCCAAGACGTCGGCGGTGGGTTTAGGAGTAGGAACACTGAAGCTTTCTTT.

The V and J genes are TRBV6-5 and TRBJ2-3, with D hard to call. The CDR3 is 15 residues long. V was shortened by 5 bases and J by 2 bases, with 14 bases between the two germline ends. CDR1 and CDR2 from the germline V gene are MNHEY and SVGAGI. The CDR3 region has the DNA TGTGCCAGCAGTCGTAGACGCCGAGACACAGATACGCAGTATTTT. Amino acid sequence: CASSRRRRDTDTQYF.

Only a few counts were recorded for this clonotype. CDR3 residues: CASSSAGRLAQYF. CDR3 DNA: TGTGCCAGTAGTTCGGCGGGCCGCTTGGCGCAGTATTTT. This chain joins TRBV19 and TRBJ2-3, with a tentative D call TRBD2 (5 bases). V lost 5 bases and J 10 bases, leaving 16 bases between the germline ends. The CDR3 runs to 13 residues. Germline CDR1 is LNHDA and CDR2 is SQIVND (reference sequence).

This clonotype was counted only a few times. The chain carries TRBV19 and TRBJ1-5; D is unclear. The CDR3 length is 16 residues. Trimming left V 4 bases short and J 1 base short, with 14 bases between. CDR1 LNHDA and CDR2 SQIVND come from the germline V gene (reference sequence). The CDR3 DNA sequence: TGTGCCAGTAGTACTCACCTCGGGGAGAGCAATCAGCCCCAGCATTTT. It codes for CASSTHLGESNQPQHF. Filled out from reference TRBV19 and TRBJ1-5, the complete variable domain reads DGGITQSPKYLFRKEGQNVTLSCEQNLNHDAMYWYRQDPGQGLRLIYYSQIVNDFQKGDIAEGYSVSREKKESFPLTVTSAQKNPTAFYLCASSTHLGESNQPQHFGDGTRLSIL.